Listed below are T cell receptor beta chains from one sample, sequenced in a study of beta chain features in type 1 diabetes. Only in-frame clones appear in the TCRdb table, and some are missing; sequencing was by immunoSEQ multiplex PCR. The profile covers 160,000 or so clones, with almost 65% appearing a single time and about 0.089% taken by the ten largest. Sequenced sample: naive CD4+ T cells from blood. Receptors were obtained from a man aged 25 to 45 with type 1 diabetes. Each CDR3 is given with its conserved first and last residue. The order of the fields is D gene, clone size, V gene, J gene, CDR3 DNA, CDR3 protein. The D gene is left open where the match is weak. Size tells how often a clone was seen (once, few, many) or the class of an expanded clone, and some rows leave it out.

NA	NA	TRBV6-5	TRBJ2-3	TGTGCCAGCAGTTACTCGGGACATAGCACAGATACGCAGTATTTT	CASSYSGHSTDTQYF
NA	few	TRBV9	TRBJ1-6	TGTGCCAGCAGCGCACAGGGACGGGATAATTCACCCCTCCACTTT	CASSAQGRDNSPLHF
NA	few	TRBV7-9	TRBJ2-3	TGTGCCAGCAGCATAGGGGGCACAGATACGCAGTATTTT	CASSIGGTDTQYF
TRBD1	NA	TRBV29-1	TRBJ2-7	TGCAGCGTCCAACAGGGGTACGAGCAGTACTTC	CSVQQGYEQYF
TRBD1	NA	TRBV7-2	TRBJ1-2	TGTGCCAGCAGCGGACAGGGAATTGGCTATGGCTACACCTTC	CASSGQGIGYGYTF
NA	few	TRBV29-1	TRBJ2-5	TGCAGCGTTGAAGGGGCAGGGAAGATCCAAGAGACCCAGTACTTC	CSVEGAGKIQETQYF
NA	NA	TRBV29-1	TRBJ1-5	TGCAGCGTACAACAGGGCCATCAGCCCCAGCATTTT	CSVQQGHQPQHF
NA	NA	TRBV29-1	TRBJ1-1	TGCAGCGTCCTAAGCGGGCCAGGGTCTGAAGCTTTCTTT	CSVLSGPGSEAFF
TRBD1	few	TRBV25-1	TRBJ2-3	TGTGCCAGCAGCATGGGACAGGGGAGTGGAGATACGCAGTATTTT	CASSMGQGSGDTQYF
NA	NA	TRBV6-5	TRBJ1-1	TGTGCCAGCAGTCCAGGGCACACTGAAGCTTTCTTT	CASSPGHTEAFF
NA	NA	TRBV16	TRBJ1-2	TGTGCCAGCAGCCAAGATGAAGGGAACTATGGCTACACCTTC	CASSQDEGNYGYTF
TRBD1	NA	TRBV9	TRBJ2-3	TGTGCCAGCAGCGTAGGCCTCCTAGTAGGGACAGGGTTCGAAGATACGCAGTATTTT	CASSVGLLVGTGFEDTQYF
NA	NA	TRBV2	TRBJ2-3	TGTGCCAGCAGTGTTTTCGGCGTCACAGATACGCAGTATTTT	CASSVFGVTDTQYF
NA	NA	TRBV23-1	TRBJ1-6	TGCGCCAGCAGTCAATCGGGGGGAAGGGGTAATTCACCCCTCCACTTT	CASSQSGGRGNSPLHF
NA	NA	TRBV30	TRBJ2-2	TGTGCCTGGAGTATGGGGACCGCCGGGGAGCTGTTTTTT	CAWSMGTAGELFF
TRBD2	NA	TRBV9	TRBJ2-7	TGTGCCAGCAGCGTAGGTAATAGCGGGGGTTCCGTGGACGAGCAGTACTTC	CASSVGNSGGSVDEQYF
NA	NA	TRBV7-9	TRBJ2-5	TGTGCCAGCAGCTTTCTTCGAGAGACCCAGTACTTC	CASSFLRETQYF
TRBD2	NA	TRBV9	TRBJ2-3	TGTGCCAGCAGCGGAACGGGGGGGCCAGATACGCAGTATTTT	CASSGTGGPDTQYF
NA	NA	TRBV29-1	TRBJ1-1	TGCAGCGCTACCGGGAGCGGCATGAACACTGAAGCTTTCTTT	CSATGSGMNTEAFF
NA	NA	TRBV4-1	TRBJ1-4	TGCGCCAGCAGCCACAGGGAGGCTAATGAAAAACTGTTTTTT	CASSHREANEKLFF
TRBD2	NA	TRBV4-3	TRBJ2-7	TGCGCCAGCAGACTCGGGACTAGCGGGACCTACGAGCAGTACTTC	CASRLGTSGTYEQYF
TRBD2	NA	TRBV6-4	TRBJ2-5	TGTGCCAGCAGGCCCGGGACTAGCGGGGGGTCGTGGGAGACCCAGTACTTC	CASRPGTSGGSWETQYF
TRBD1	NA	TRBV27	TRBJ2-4	TGTGCCAGCAGTTTAGGGGGGACAGGGCCGCACATTCAGTACTTC	CASSLGGTGPHIQYF
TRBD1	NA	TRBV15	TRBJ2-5	TGTGCCACCGCCGGGACAGGGACCTTAAAGACCCAGTACTTC	CATAGTGTLKTQYF
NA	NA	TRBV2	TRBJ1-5	TGTGCCAGCAGTAAAACGGATAGCAATCAGCCCCAGCATTTT	CASSKTDSNQPQHF
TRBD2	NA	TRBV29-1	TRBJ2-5	TGCAGCGTTGGACCGACTAGCGGGGGAGCTGGAGAGACCCAGTACTTC	CSVGPTSGGAGETQYF
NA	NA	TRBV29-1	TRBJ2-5	TGCAGCGTTGAGGCTGGGGTCCAAGAGACCCAGTACTTC	CSVEAGVQETQYF
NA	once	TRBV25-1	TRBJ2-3	TGTGCCAGCAGTGACCCCCGGCAGGGCCCTCGCACAGATACGCAGTATTTT	CASSDPRQGPRTDTQYF
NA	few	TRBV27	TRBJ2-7	TGTGCCAGCAGTTCCAGAGACGAGCAGTACTTC	CASSSRDEQYF
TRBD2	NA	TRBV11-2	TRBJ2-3	TGTGCCAGCAGCTCGCCAGCGGGAGACACAGATACGCAGTATTTT	CASSSPAGDTDTQYF
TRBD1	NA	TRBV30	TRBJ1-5	TGTGCCTGGAGTGGGACAGGGATCTTAAGCCAGCCCCAGCATTTT	CAWSGTGILSQPQHF
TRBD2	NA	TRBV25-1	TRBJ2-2	TGTGCCAGCAGTGAATATAGCGGGTCATCCACCGGGGAGCTGTTTTTT	CASSEYSGSSTGELFF
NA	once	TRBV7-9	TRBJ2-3	TGTGCCAGCAGCGATACATCTAGCACAGATACGCAGTATTTT	CASSDTSSTDTQYF
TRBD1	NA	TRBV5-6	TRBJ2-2	TGTGCCAGCAGCAACTATGCGCCCGGGACAGGGCCCACCGGGGAGCTGTTTTTT	CASSNYAPGTGPTGELFF
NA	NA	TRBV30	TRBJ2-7	TGTGCCTGGAGTTCTGCCTACGAGCAGTACTTC	CAWSSAYEQYF
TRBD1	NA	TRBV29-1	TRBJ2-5	TGCAGCGGTGGGGGACAGGGCGAGGAGACCCAGTACTTC	CSGGGQGEETQYF
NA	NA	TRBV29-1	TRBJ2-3	TGCAGCGTTGAAAGGGTGGGCGATAGCACAGATACGCAGTATTTT	CSVERVGDSTDTQYF
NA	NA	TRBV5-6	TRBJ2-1	TGTGCCAGCAGCCGAAACAATGAGCAGTTCTTC	CASSRNNEQFF
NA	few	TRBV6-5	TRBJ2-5	TGTGCCAGCAGCTTACAAGAGACCCAGTACTTC	CASSLQETQYF
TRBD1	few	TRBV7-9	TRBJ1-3	TGTGCCAGCAGCTTAACACAGGGGGCTGGAAACACCATATATTTT	CASSLTQGAGNTIYF
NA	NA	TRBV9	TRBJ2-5	TGTGCCAGCAGCGGAGGCCAGCTAGCCCGGGAGACCCAGTACTTC	CASSGGQLARETQYF
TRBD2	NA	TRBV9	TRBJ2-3	TGTGCCAGCAGCGTATATCTAGCGGGCACGTTCACAGATACGCAGTATTTT	CASSVYLAGTFTDTQYF
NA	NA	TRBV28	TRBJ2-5	TGTGCCAGCAGTTCTCCCCCAGGGGCTGGCGAGACCCAGTACTTC	CASSSPPGAGETQYF
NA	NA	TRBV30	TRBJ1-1	TGTGCCTGGAGCTTCCCGGGACAAGAAGCTTTCTTT	CAWSFPGQEAFF
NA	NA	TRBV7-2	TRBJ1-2	TGTGCCAGCAGCTTTGCAAAAGCCCCGAAGGGCTACACCTTC	CASSFAKAPKGYTF
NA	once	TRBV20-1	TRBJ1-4	TGCAGTGCTAGGGATAATGAAAAACTGTTTTTT	CSARDNEKLFF
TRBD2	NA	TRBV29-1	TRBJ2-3	TGCAGCGTTTTCGGGACTAGCGGGGGTAATACAGATACGCAGTATTTT	CSVFGTSGGNTDTQYF
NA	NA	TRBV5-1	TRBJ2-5	TGCGCCAGCAGCCCCGGTGGGGGTGTAGGCCAAGAGACCCAGTACTTC	CASSPGGGVGQETQYF
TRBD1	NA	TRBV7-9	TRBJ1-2	TGTGCCAGCAGGTCAGGGACAGGGGATGGCTACACCTTC	CASRSGTGDGYTF
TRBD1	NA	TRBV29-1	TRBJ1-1	TGCAGCGCGTCGGGACAGGGCAACACTGAAGCTTTCTTT	CSASGQGNTEAFF
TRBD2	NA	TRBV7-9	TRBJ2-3	TGTGCCAGCAGCTACCTAGCGGCTAGCACAGATACGCAGTATTTT	CASSYLAASTDTQYF
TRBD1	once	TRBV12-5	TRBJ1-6	TGTGCTAGTGGTTTGGAGGGGGCTAATTCACCCCTCCACTTT	CASGLEGANSPLHF